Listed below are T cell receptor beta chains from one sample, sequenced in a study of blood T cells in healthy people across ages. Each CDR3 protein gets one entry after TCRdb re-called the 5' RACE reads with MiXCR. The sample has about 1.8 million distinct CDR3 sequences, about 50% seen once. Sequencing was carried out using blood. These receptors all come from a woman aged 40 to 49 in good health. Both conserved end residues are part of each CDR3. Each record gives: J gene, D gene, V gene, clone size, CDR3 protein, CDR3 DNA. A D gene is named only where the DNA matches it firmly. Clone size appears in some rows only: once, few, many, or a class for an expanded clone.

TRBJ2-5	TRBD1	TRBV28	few	CASSFVRGPETQYF	TGTGCCAGCAGTTTTGTCAGGGGGCCAGAGACCCAGTACTTC
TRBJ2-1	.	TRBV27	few	CASSIGSREQFF	TGTGCCAGCAGCATAGGGTCCCGTGAGCAGTTCTTC
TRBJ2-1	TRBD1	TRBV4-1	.	CASSPRANRGETQFF	TGCGCCAGCAGCCCCAGAGCTAACAGGGGAGAGACCCAGTTCTTC
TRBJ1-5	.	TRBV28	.	CASSTGLLQHF	TGTGCCAGCAGCACGGGCCTCCTTCAGCATTTT
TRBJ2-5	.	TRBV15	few	CATSRDPGRAIETQYF	TGTGCCACCAGCAGAGATCCGGGCAGAGCCATAGAGACCCAGTACTTC
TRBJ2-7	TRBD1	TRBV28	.	CASSAVRGRREQYF	TGTGCCAGCAGTGCCGTAAGGGGGCGTCGCGAGCAGTACTTC
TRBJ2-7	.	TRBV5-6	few	CASSWGTAIPSYEQYF	TGTGCCAGCAGCTGGGGGACGGCGATACCTTCCTACGAGCAGTACTTC
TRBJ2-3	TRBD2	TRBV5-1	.	CASSSGLTSGTSTDTQYF	TGCGCCAGCAGCAGTGGGCTTACTAGCGGGACTAGCACAGATACGCAGTATTTT
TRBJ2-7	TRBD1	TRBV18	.	CASSPDRAGGKETRYF	TGTGCCAGCTCACCGGACAGGGCAGGGGGTAAAGAGACCCGGTACTTC
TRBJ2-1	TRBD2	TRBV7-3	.	CASSLTLTRAGARGNEQFF	TGTGCCAGCAGCTTAACATTAACCAGAGCGGGGGCCAGGGGCAATGAGCAGTTCTTC
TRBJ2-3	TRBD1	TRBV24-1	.	CATSDKDRGADPDTQYF	TGTGCCACCAGTGATAAGGACAGGGGCGCGGATCCAGATACGCAGTATTTT
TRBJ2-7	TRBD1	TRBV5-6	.	CASSLGQGADGEQYF	TGTGCCAGCAGCTTAGGACAGGGGGCGGACGGCGAGCAGTACTTC
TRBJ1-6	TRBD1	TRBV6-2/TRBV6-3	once	CASSRTTGGHSPLHF	TGTGCCAGCAGTCGAACAACAGGGGGTCATTCACCCCTCCACTTT
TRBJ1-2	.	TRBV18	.	CASSPPTDAYGYTF	TGTGCCAGCTCACCGCCGACAGACGCCTATGGCTACACCTTC
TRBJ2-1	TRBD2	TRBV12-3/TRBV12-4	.	CASKNGGANEQFF	TGTGCCAGCAAGAACGGGGGGGCGAATGAGCAGTTCTTC
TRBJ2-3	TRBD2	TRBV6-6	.	CASSYRAGGSTDTQYF	TGTGCCAGCAGTTATAGGGCGGGGGGGAGCACAGATACGCAGTATTTT
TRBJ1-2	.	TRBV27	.	CASSLSRGRGGYTF	TGTGCCAGCAGTTTATCGCGGGGTCGAGGTGGCTACACCTTC
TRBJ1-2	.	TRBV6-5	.	CASRNGGGVNGYTF	TGTGCCAGCAGGAACGGGGGGGGCGTGAATGGCTACACCTTC
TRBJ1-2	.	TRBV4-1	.	CASSQDRGRDTSNYGYTF	TGCGCCAGCAGCCAAGATCGGGGCCGGGACACTTCTAACTATGGCTACACCTTC
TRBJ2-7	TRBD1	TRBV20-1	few	CSARRTGGEQYF	TGCAGTGCTAGACGTACAGGGGGCGAGCAGTACTTC
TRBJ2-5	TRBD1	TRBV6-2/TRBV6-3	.	CASSYLGQGQETQYF	TGTGCCAGCAGTTACCTGGGACAGGGCCAAGAGACCCAGTACTTC
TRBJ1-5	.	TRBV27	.	CAGSLYSLKSGSNQPQHF	TGTGCCGGCAGTTTATACAGCCTTAAAAGTGGAAGCAATCAGCCCCAGCATTTT
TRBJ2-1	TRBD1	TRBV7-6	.	CASSLATGVGYNEQFF	TGTGCCAGCAGCTTAGCCACAGGGGTGGGTTACAATGAGCAGTTCTTC
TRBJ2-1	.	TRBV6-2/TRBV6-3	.	CASSYSRSGEQFF	TGTGCCAGCAGTTACTCGCGGAGCGGTGAGCAGTTCTTC
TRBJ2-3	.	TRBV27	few	CASSLWLGKRSDTQYF	TGTGCCAGCAGTTTATGGCTGGGAAAGCGGTCTGATACGCAGTATTTT
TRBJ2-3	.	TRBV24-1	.	CATSLCGHKEYTDTQYF	TGTGCCACCAGTCTTTGTGGGCACAAAGAATACACAGATACGCAGTATTTT
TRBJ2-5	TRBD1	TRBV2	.	CASRTWRTGFETQYF	TGTGCCAGCAGGACTTGGAGGACAGGTTTCGAGACCCAGTACTTC
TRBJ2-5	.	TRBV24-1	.	CATSDLQEIETQYF	TGTGCCACCAGTGATCTCCAGGAAATAGAGACCCAGTACTTC
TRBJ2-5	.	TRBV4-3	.	CASSQVAFGGETQYF	TGCGCCAGCAGCCAGGTTGCTTTCGGGGGAGAGACCCAGTACTTC
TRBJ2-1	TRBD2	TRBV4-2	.	CASSQVSGGYNEQFF	TGTGCCAGCAGCCAAGTTAGCGGGGGGTACAATGAGCAGTTCTTC
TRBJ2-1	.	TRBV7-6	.	CASSLDLSGQGSTSGFADEQFF	TGTGCCAGCAGTTTAGATTTGTCGGGACAGGGGTCGACTAGCGGCTTCGCAGATGAGCAGTTCTTC
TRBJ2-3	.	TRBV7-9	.	CASSLNSGSTDTQYF	TGTGCCAGCAGCTTGAATTCAGGCAGCACAGATACGCAGTATTTT
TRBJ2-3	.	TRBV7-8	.	CASSLILGTSTDTQYF	TGTGCCAGCAGCTTAATTCTCGGGACTAGCACAGATACGCAGTATTTT
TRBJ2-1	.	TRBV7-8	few	CASSLGLEVKSEQFF	TGTGCCAGCAGCTTAGGACTAGAGGTTAAGAGTGAGCAGTTCTTC
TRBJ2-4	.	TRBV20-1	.	CSAREPGNIQYF	TGCAGTGCTAGAGAGCCGGGGAACATTCAGTACTTC